The next 8 T cell receptor beta chains were all read from a single sample in a study of blood T cell repertoires in COVID-19. The data were produced by immunoSEQ multiplex PCR, yet TCRdb's version contains in-frame clones alone and is incomplete. Here the sample spans 250,000 or so clones, around 93% being singletons. Material: PBMCs or T cells enriched from blood (not recorded which). The receptors originated from a human donor in a cohort exposed to, infected with or recovered from COVID-19 (not recorded which). The donor label of this sample is uncertain.

The V gene is TRBV5-1, the J gene TRBJ2-3, with 8 bases that match TRBD2. The CDR3 has 18 residues. After removal of 4 bases from V and 5 bases from J, the junction contained 18 bases not matched to a gene. The germline gives CDR1 SGHRS, CDR2 YFSETQ. CDR3 loop: CASSHSFDGGAIQDTQYF. DNA for the CDR3: TGCGCCAGCAGCCACTCGTTCGACGGGGGGGCCATTCAAGATACGCAGTATTTT.

The genes are TRBV12-3 or TRBV12-4 and TRBJ1-5; TRBD1 aligns across 8 bases. Trimming at V came to 7 bases and at J to 5 bases, leaving 4 bases not matched to a gene. CDR3 size: 13 residues. CDR3 sequence (DNA): TGTGCCAGCACCAGGACAGGGCATCAGCCCCAGCATTTT. It is translated as CASTRTGHQPQHF.

The chain recombines TRBV11-2 with TRBJ2-2, with TRBD2 matching 7 bases. CDR1 SGHAT and CDR2 FQNNGV come from the germline V gene. After removal of 6 bases from V and 7 bases from J, the junction contained 17 bases not matched to a gene. This CDR3 has 17 amino acids. The CDR3 region is CASRPTPRLAQIGELFF. CDR3 coding DNA: TGTGCCAGCAGACCAACCCCGAGACTAGCTCAGATCGGGGAGCTGTTTTTT.

This chain's CDR3 is CASSPSGDYSPLHF. CDR3 DNA: TGTGCCAGCTCTCCCAGTGGAGACTATTCACCCCTCCACTTT. The chain carries TRBV18 and TRBJ1-6; D gene uncertain. Trimming removed 6 bases at V and 8 bases at J, with 14 bases between. CDR3 length equals 14 residues. The germline gives CDR1 KGHSH, CDR2 LQKENI.

J is TRBJ1-1 and V is TRBV28; 9 nucleotides match TRBD1. The V gene end was trimmed by 4 bases and the J gene end by 1 base; junction bases not matched to a gene: 1. The CDR3 has 14 amino acids. The germline V gene has CDR1 MDHEN and CDR2 SYDVKM. The CDR3 DNA reads TGTGCCAGCAGTTCGGGACAGGGGAACACTGAAGCTTTCTTT. Translated: CASSSGQGNTEAFF. Drawing the rest from reference TRBV28 and TRBJ1-1, the complete variable domain is DVKVTQSSRYLVKRTGEKVFLECVQDMDHENMFWYRQDPGLGLRLIYFSYDVKMKEKGDIPEGYSVSREKKERFSLILESASTNQTSMYLCASSSGQGNTEAFFGQGTRLTVV.

The chain joins TRBV20-1 to TRBJ1-2; D remains unclear. The CDR3 has 11 amino acids. V lost 2 bases and J 4 bases, leaving 5 bases between the germline ends. Germline values: CDR1 DFQATT, CDR2 SNEGSKA (reference sequence). The CDR3 region has the DNA TGCAGTGCTAGAACTAGCTATGGCTACACCTTC. Its protein is CSARTSYGYTF.

This clone appeared once. This chain links TRBV19 with TRBJ1-4; D is ambiguous. Germline V gives CDR1 LNHDA, CDR2 SQIVND (reference sequence). The CDR3 sequence is 14 residues long. V was pared by 2 bases and J by 1 base, with 5 bases between. DNA of the CDR3: TGTGCCAGTAGTATAAGCCGAACTAATGAAAAACTGTTTTTT. Translation gives CASSISRTNEKLFF.

The chain links TRBV30 to TRBJ2-7; D is uncertain. This CDR3 spans 13 amino acids. Trimming removed 2 bases at V and 1 base at J, with 9 bases between. The germline CDR1 and CDR2 sequences are GTSNPN and SVGIG (reference sequence). In DNA, the CDR3 is TGTGCCTGGAGTCCGGCGGATTCCTACGAGCAGTACTTC. Protein sequence: CAWSPADSYEQYF.